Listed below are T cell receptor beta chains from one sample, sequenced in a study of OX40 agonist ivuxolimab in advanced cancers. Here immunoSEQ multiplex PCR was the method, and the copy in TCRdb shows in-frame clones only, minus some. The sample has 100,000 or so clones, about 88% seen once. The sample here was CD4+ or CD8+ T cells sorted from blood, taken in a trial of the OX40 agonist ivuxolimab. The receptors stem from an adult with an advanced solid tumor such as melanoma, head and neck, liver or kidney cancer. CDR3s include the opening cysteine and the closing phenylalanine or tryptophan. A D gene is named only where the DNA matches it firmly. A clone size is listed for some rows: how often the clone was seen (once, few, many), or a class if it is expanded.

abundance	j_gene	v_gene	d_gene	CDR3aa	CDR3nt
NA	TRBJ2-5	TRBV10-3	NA	CAISDGGGAGAMETQYF	TGTGCCATCAGTGACGGGGGAGGTGCAGGGGCAATGGAGACCCAGTACTTC
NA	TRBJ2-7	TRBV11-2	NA	CASSTQGSEQYF	TGTGCCAGCAGCACGCAGGGGAGCGAGCAGTACTTC
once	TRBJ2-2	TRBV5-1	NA	CASTVDPIGTGELFF	TGCGCCAGCACCGTAGACCCGATTGGAACCGGGGAGCTGTTTTTT
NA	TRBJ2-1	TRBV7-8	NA	CASSRLVNEQFF	TGTGCCAGCAGCCGGCTAGTGAATGAGCAGTTCTTC
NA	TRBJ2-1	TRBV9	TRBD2	CASSGQLAGGPYNEQFF	TGTGCCAGCAGCGGACAGCTAGCGGGAGGACCCTACAATGAGCAGTTCTTC
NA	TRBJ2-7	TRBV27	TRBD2	CASSPISSSGSYEQYF	TGTGCCAGCAGTCCTATATCCTCTAGCGGCTCCTACGAGCAGTACTTC
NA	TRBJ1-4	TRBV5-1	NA	CASSRTRGEKLFF	TGCGCCAGCAGCCGTACCAGGGGTGAAAAACTGTTTTTT
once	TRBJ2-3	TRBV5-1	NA	CASSLRADTQYF	TGCGCCAGCAGCTTGCGGGCGGATACGCAGTATTTT
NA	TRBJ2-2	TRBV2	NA	CASIGTSRRTGELFF	TGTGCCAGCATCGGGACCTCCCGCCGAACCGGGGAGCTGTTTTTT
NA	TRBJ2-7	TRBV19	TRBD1	CASSARGQSYEQYF	TGTGCCAGTAGTGCCCGGGGACAGTCATACGAGCAGTACTTC
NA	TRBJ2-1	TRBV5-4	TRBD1	CASRSDRGGGEQFF	TGTGCCAGCAGATCGGACAGGGGCGGGGGTGAGCAGTTCTTC
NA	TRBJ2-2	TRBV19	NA	CASDSKTNTGELFF	TGTGCCTCCGACAGCAAGACGAACACCGGGGAGCTGTTTTTT
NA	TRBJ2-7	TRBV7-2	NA	CASSQGLPWEQYF	TGTGCCAGCAGCCAAGGGCTACCTTGGGAGCAGTACTTC
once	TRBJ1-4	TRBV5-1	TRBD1	CASSTDRVGEKLFF	TGCGCCAGCAGCACAGACAGGGTGGGGGAAAAACTGTTTTTT
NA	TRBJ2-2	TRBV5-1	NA	CASSRGQTTGELFF	TGCGCCAGCAGCAGAGGACAGACCACCGGGGAGCTGTTTTTT
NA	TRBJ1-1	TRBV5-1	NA	CASSTPGQNTEAFF	TGCGCCAGCAGCACCCCGGGACAAAACACTGAAGCTTTCTTT
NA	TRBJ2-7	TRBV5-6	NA	CASSLSPSTSYEQYF	TGTGCCAGCAGCTTGAGTCCAAGCACCTCCTACGAGCAGTACTTC
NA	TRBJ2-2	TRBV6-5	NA	CASSADRTGELFF	TGTGCCAGCAGTGCTGACAGGACCGGGGAGCTGTTTTTT